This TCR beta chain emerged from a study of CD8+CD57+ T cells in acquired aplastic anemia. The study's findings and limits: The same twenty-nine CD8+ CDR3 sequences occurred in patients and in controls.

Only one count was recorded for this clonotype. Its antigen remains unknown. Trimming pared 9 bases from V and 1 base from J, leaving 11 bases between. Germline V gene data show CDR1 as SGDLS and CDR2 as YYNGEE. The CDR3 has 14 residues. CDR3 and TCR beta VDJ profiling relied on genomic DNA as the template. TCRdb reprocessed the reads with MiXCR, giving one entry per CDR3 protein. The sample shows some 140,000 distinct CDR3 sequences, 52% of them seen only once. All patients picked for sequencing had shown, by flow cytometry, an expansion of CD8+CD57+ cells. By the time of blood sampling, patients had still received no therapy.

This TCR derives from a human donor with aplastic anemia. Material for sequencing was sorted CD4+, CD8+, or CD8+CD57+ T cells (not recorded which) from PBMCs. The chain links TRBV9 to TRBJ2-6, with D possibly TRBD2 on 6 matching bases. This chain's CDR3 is CATGVASGANVLTF. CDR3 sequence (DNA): TGTGCCACGGGAGTCGCTTCTGGGGCCAACGTCCTGACTTTC.